This section outlines one T cell receptor (beta chain) sequence together with its context. This sample was taken from a study of T cell changes during pregnancy in multiple sclerosis. Clones were read by immunoSEQ multiplex PCR, and TCRdb kept only the in-frame ones, dropping some. Found here are around 74,000 clones, about nine tenths of them singletons; the top ten hold approximately 3.3%. This CDR3 is built from 16 residues. Trimming removed 1 base from V and 4 bases from J, with 14 bases in between. The germline V gene has CDR1 SGHTS and CDR2 YDEGEE. This clonotype was sampled from a female donor with multiple sclerosis, enrolled in a pregnancy study. This specimen consisted of peripheral blood, obtained before pregnancy. The chain joins TRBV5-8 to TRBJ2-2, with D possibly TRBD2 on 5 matching bases. The CDR3 DNA is TGTGCCAGCAGCTTGATACGGGGTGCGGGCACCGGGGAGCTGTTTTTT. Its protein product is CASSLIRGAGTGELFF.